The sequence of this T cell receptor (beta chain) was determined in a study of T cell changes during pregnancy in multiple sclerosis (dated by TCRdb to between 2018 and 2021). Notes on the research overall: The study looked at changes in the T cell repertoire across pregnancy in women with multiple sclerosis.

The protocol used for the library was the immunoSEQ multiplex PCR assay. The source is immuneACCESS, and TCRdb retained only in-frame sequences with V and J called. Part of the clones is not carried over; for the studies checked, unresolved V genes explain less than half of this, and the remainder is unexplained. The sample data list 25,000 to 35,000 clones, and roughly 87% of these were observed just once. The ten biggest clones cover 6.9% of the sample. There are 13 amino acids in the CDR3, from cysteine to phenylalanine inclusive. Only the CDR3 DNA stays, 39 bases, in frame from base 1. Here V drops 8 bases and J drops 2 bases, and the junction holds 1 base not matched to any gene. Per the germline V gene (reference sequence), LNHDA is the CDR1 and SQIVND is the CDR2. Regarding this clone: Its antigen is still unknown. Base qualities were left out, and no much larger clone turns up one base away.

The rearranged segments are TRBV19 and TRBJ2-7; 12 nucleotides in the junction match TRBD2. The clonotype was recovered from a female donor with multiple sclerosis, enrolled in a pregnancy study. The sequenced sample was CD8+ T cells from peripheral blood mononuclear cells, obtained in the second trimester of pregnancy. The nucleotide sequence reads as follows: TGTGCCAGTGGACTAGCGGGGACCTACGAGCAGTACTTC. Protein translation: CASGLAGTYEQYF. Full variable domain (CDR3 extended with the reference TRBV19 and TRBJ2-7 proteins): DGGITQSPKYLFRKEGQNVTLSCEQNLNHDAMYWYRQDPGQGLRLIYYSQIVNDFQKGDIAEGYSVSREKKESFPLTVTSAQKNPTAFYLCASGLAGTYEQYFGPGTRLTVT.